Listed below are T cell receptor beta chains from one sample, sequenced in a study of CD8+CD57+ T cells in acquired aplastic anemia. In TCRdb, the reads were re-called with MiXCR into one record per CDR3 protein. Of 60,000 or so distinct CDR3 sequences in the sample, about 54% were seen once. The sequenced material came from sorted CD4+, CD8+, or CD8+CD57+ T cells (not recorded which) from PBMCs. The origin of the receptors is a human donor in good health, serving as a control. CDR3s include the opening cysteine and the closing phenylalanine or tryptophan. The D gene is left open where the match is weak. For some rows the clone size is stated as once, few or many, or as a class when expanded; others skip it.

V gene	D gene	J gene	clone size	CDR3 protein	CDR3 DNA
TRBV6-2/TRBV6-3	NA	TRBJ1-6	NA	CASSSSSPLHF	TGTGCCAGCAGTTCCAGTTCACCCCTCCACTTT
TRBV6-5	TRBD1	TRBJ1-6	once	CASSYGTGYNSPLHF	TGTGCCAGCAGTTACGGGACAGGCTATAATTCACCCCTCCACTTT
TRBV10-3	NA	TRBJ1-1	NA	CAISGQYTEAFF	TGTGCCATCAGTGGACAGTACACTGAAGCTTTCTTT
TRBV19	TRBD1	TRBJ1-2	NA	CASSITGAENYGYTF	TGTGCCAGTAGTATAACAGGGGCAGAGAACTATGGCTACACCTTC
TRBV10-1	TRBD1	TRBJ2-7	NA	CASSVGQDGHEQYF	TGCGCCAGCAGTGTTGGACAGGACGGCCACGAGCAGTACTTC
TRBV2	NA	TRBJ1-6	NA	CASVGGRGNSPLHF	TGTGCCAGCGTTGGGGGGCGAGGGAATTCACCCCTCCACTTT
TRBV9	NA	TRBJ1-5	NA	CASSVGGEGQPQHF	TGTGCCAGCAGCGTAGGGGGGGAGGGGCAGCCCCAGCATTTT
TRBV25-1	TRBD2	TRBJ2-2	NA	CASSDPSGRDTGELFF	TGTGCCAGCAGTGATCCAAGCGGGAGGGACACCGGGGAGCTGTTTTTT
TRBV20-1	TRBD1	TRBJ1-2	many	CSARGTAGYTF	TGCAGTGCTAGGGGGACAGCCGGCTACACCTTC
TRBV19	NA	TRBJ1-2	NA	CASRRITNYGYTF	TGTGCCAGCCGACGAATTACTAACTATGGCTACACCTTC
TRBV11-1	TRBD1	TRBJ2-3	NA	CASSFKGAGRSWNTDTQYF	TGTGCCAGCAGCTTCAAGGGGGCGGGCAGGTCTTGGAACACAGATACGCAGTATTTT
TRBV19	NA	TRBJ1-1	medium-sized	CASIPGPSNTEAFF	TGTGCCAGTATCCCGGGACCCTCGAACACTGAAGCTTTCTTT
TRBV24-1	TRBD1	TRBJ2-5	NA	CATSDPTDREETQYF	TGTGCCACCAGTGACCCTACAGACAGGGAAGAGACCCAGTACTTC
TRBV6-5	NA	TRBJ1-4	many	CASSRTVGEKLFF	TGTGCCAGCAGTAGGACGGTGGGAGAAAAACTGTTTTTT
TRBV29-1	NA	TRBJ1-1	few	CSVELGNTEAFF	TGCAGCGTTGAATTGGGAAATACTGAAGCTTTCTTT
TRBV20-1	TRBD2	TRBJ2-1	many	CSAPTPLAGGKNEQFF	TGCAGTGCTCCGACTCCACTAGCGGGAGGAAAAAATGAGCAGTTCTTC
TRBV29-1	NA	TRBJ2-3	NA	CSVETGVAGTLGTQYF	TGCAGCGTTGAAACAGGGGTAGCGGGAACCCTCGGTACGCAGTATTTT
TRBV7-3	NA	TRBJ2-5	NA	CASTKSGSRTQYF	TGTGCCAGCACCAAATCGGGCAGCCGGACCCAGTACTTC
TRBV6-1	NA	TRBJ1-5	few	CASNAARGSLNQPQHF	TGTGCCAGCAACGCAGCACGGGGTTCCCTCAATCAGCCCCAGCATTTT
TRBV24-1	NA	TRBJ2-3	NA	CATSDWGDTQYF	TGTGCCACCAGTGATTGGGGAGATACGCAGTATTTT
TRBV2	TRBD1	TRBJ2-7	many	CASPKTGGSYEQYF	TGTGCCAGCCCGAAGACAGGGGGCTCGTACGAGCAGTACTTC
TRBV5-1	TRBD1	TRBJ1-6	NA	CASSLSGQGRSPLHF	TGCGCCAGCAGCTTGTCCGGACAGGGAAGATCACCCCTCCACTTT
TRBV19	NA	TRBJ2-5	many	CASSPRGLQSAETQYF	TGTGCCAGTAGTCCCCGCGGTCTTCAATCGGCAGAGACCCAGTACTTC
TRBV30	TRBD1	TRBJ2-7	many	CAWVRDRPYEQYF	TGTGCCTGGGTCCGGGACAGGCCCTACGAGCAGTACTTC
TRBV2	TRBD2	TRBJ2-7	NA	CASRLAGGYEQYF	TGCGCCAGCAGGCTAGCGGGAGGCTACGAGCAGTACTTC
TRBV29-1	TRBD2	TRBJ2-7	medium-sized	CSVEGGGPNSYEQYF	TGCAGCGTTGAAGGGGGGGGACCGAACTCCTACGAGCAGTACTTC
TRBV2	NA	TRBJ1-2	NA	CASSEGIGGSYGYTF	TGTGCCAGCAGTGAAGGAATAGGGGGAAGCTATGGCTACACCTTC
TRBV9	TRBD2	TRBJ2-1	NA	CASSAGGRQFF	TGTGCCAGCAGCGCGGGGGGGAGGCAGTTCTTC
TRBV28	NA	TRBJ1-2	many	CASRQDYGYTF	TGTGCCAGCAGGCAGGACTATGGCTACACCTTC
TRBV28	NA	TRBJ1-2	many	CASSRQHYGYTF	TGTGCCAGCAGTAGACAGCACTATGGCTACACCTTC
TRBV19	TRBD1	TRBJ2-1	NA	CASSIVGQANEQFF	TGTGCCAGTAGTATAGTGGGACAGGCAAATGAGCAGTTCTTC
TRBV7-3	NA	TRBJ1-2	NA	CASTYGGFGYTF	TGTGCCAGCACCTACGGGGGTTTTGGCTACACCTTC
TRBV7-2	TRBD1	TRBJ1-2	NA	CASSFTGGYGYTF	TGTGCCAGCAGCTTTACAGGGGGCTATGGCTACACCTTC
TRBV11-2	NA	TRBJ2-3	many	CASIPGEELSTDTQYF	TGTGCCAGCATACCTGGGGAGGAGCTTAGCACAGATACGCAGTATTTT
TRBV2	NA	TRBJ2-3	once	CASSGYYREDTQYF	TGTGCCAGCAGTGGGTACTACAGGGAGGATACGCAGTATTTT
TRBV30	TRBD1	TRBJ2-1	few	CAWRDRGRAYNEQFF	TGTGCCTGGAGGGACAGGGGGAGGGCCTACAATGAGCAGTTCTTC
TRBV10-3	TRBD1	TRBJ1-3	many	CANSQGASSGNTIYF	TGTGCCAACTCACAGGGGGCGAGCTCTGGAAACACCATATATTTT
TRBV11-1	NA	TRBJ1-1	NA	CASSLRRDTMNTGAFF	TGTGCCAGCAGCCTCAGAAGGGATACCATGAACACTGGAGCTTTCTTT
TRBV6-5	TRBD1	TRBJ1-1	NA	CASSSTRTGPNTEAFF	TGTGCCAGCAGTTCCACGAGGACAGGCCCGAACACTGAAGCTTTCTTT
TRBV24-1	NA	TRBJ1-2	medium-sized	CATSDQGASYGYTF	TGTGCCACCAGTGATCAAGGGGCCTCCTATGGCTACACCTTC
TRBV7-2	NA	TRBJ2-5	many	CASSGTGHPGDQYF	TGTGCCAGCAGCGGAACAGGGCACCCGGGGGACCAGTACTTC
TRBV4-1	NA	TRBJ1-2	many	CASSQDTTGIGYTF	TGCGCCAGCAGCCAAGATACTACCGGGATCGGCTACACCTTC
TRBV24-1	NA	TRBJ1-5	once	CATSDPKRAGETQHF	TGTGCCACCAGTGATCCGAAGAGGGCGGGGGAGACCCAGCATTTT
TRBV7-3	NA	TRBJ2-3	medium-sized	CASSFPGADTQYF	TGTGCCAGCAGCTTTCCGGGGGCAGATACGCAGTATTTT
TRBV7-3	TRBD1	TRBJ2-7	NA	CASSITGGYEQYF	TGTGCCAGTAGTATAACAGGGGGCTACGAGCAGTACTTC
TRBV2	NA	TRBJ2-3	medium-sized	CASSRGRDTQYF	TGTGCCAGCAGCAGGGGCAGAGATACGCAGTATTTT
TRBV29-1	NA	TRBJ1-3	many	CSVEGGRGNTIYF	TGCAGCGTTGAGGGGGGGAGAGGAAACACCATATATTTT
TRBV19	NA	TRBJ1-6	few	CASSLGLNSPLHF	TGTGCCAGTAGTCTCGGGCTTAATTCACCCCTCCACTTT
TRBV12-3/TRBV12-4	NA	TRBJ2-7	many	CASSPDGVYEQYF	TGTGCCAGCAGTCCCGACGGGGTTTACGAGCAGTACTTC
TRBV5-1	NA	TRBJ1-1	many	CASRRDGDTEAFF	TGCGCCAGCAGACGGGACGGCGACACTGAAGCTTTCTTT
TRBV19	NA	TRBJ1-1	NA	CASSIWGDTPEAFF	TGTGCCAGTAGTATTTGGGGGGACACTCCTGAAGCTTTCTTT
TRBV19	NA	TRBJ1-1	many	CASTMGLNTEAFF	TGTGCCAGTACCATGGGACTGAACACTGAAGCTTTCTTT
TRBV6-2/TRBV6-3	NA	TRBJ1-2	NA	CASSYLRGGGYTF	TGTGCCAGCAGTTACCTGAGGGGGGGAGGCTACACCTTC
TRBV24-1	TRBD1	TRBJ2-7	NA	CATSSGTGSHEQYF	TGTGCCACCAGCTCCGGGACAGGGTCCCACGAGCAGTACTTC
TRBV2	TRBD2	TRBJ2-7	NA	CAGGTSGNYEQYF	TGTGCCGGAGGGACTAGCGGGAACTACGAGCAGTACTTC